The entry below describes one T cell receptor (beta chain). RNA transcripts provided the source from which TCR beta CDR3 regions were amplified. The TCR CDR3 was amplified in a first-round RT-PCR using the HTBI primer set. MiXCR, run by TCRdb on the multiplex PCR reads, gives a single entry per CDR3 protein. The sample yields around 700,000 distinct CDR3 sequences, roughly a sixth seen once. The sample comes from a study of T cells in Graves' hyperthyroidism and ophthalmopathy. CDR3 length equals 16 residues. Germline lookup yields CDR1 SGHVS and CDR2 FQNEAQ. The trim removed 3 bases at V and 8 bases at J, leaving 11 bases unmatched.

The sequenced material came from blood. The J gene is TRBJ2-3, the V gene TRBV7-8; the match to TRBD2 covers 10 bases. This TCR was sampled from a woman aged 45-65 years with Graves' hyperthyroidism that later progressed to Graves' ophthalmopathy. The CDR3 DNA sequence: TGTGCCAGCAGCTTGCAAAGCGGGGGGGCCCCAGGTACGCAGTATTTT. It codes for CASSLQSGGAPGTQYF.